The 5 T cell receptor beta chains below come from one sample, sequenced in a study of blood T cell repertoires in COVID-19. Sequencing was performed with immunoSEQ multiplex PCR; in TCRdb, only in-frame clones are kept and a portion is missing. In the table there are 540,000 or so clones, approximately 88% of which are singletons. Input material: peripheral blood. The receptors were gathered from a woman between 50 and 59 years old with COVID-19, enrolled during active disease.

The chain has TRBV10-3 and TRBJ1-5; D may be TRBD1 (5 bases). The CDR3 consists of 13 residues. Germline CDR1 is ENHRY and CDR2 is SYGVKD. V lost 8 bases, J lost 1 base, and 9 bases lay in between. CDR3 coding DNA: TGTGCCATCGGGGAGGGGAGCAATCAGCCCCAGCATTTT. It is translated as CAIGEGSNQPQHF.

This clone has a handful of counts. The chain carries TRBV2 and TRBJ2-1, with 7 bases identical to TRBD1. Looked up from germline, CDR1 is SNHLY and CDR2 is FYNNEI. There are 13 residues in the CDR3. The junction had 6 bases not matched to a gene; V was cut back by 9 bases and J by 4 bases. CDR3 sequence reads: CASTPGQYNEQFF. The CDR3 DNA reads TGTGCCAGTACGCCGGGACAGTACAATGAGCAGTTCTTC.

There are a few counts of this clone. The CDR3 coding sequence is TGTGCCAGCAGCGGCGACAGGGGAGGGGATCAGCCCCAGCATTTT. This codes for CASSGDRGGDQPQHF. The chain carries TRBV2 and TRBJ1-5, with TRBD1 matching over 8 bases. Germline trimming cut 6 bases from V and 5 bases from J; bases unmatched to any gene: 9. CDR1 is SNHLY, CDR2 FYNNEI, per germline. The CDR3 contains 15 residues.

The chain links TRBV6-6 to TRBJ1-4, with 8 positions matching TRBD1. The CDR3 contains 14 residues. With V trimmed by 7 bases and J by 4 bases, 5 bases remained unmatched. CDR1 MNHNY and CDR2 SVGAGI come from the germline V gene (reference sequence). CDR3 sequence reads: CASTRTGINEKLFF. The DNA for the CDR3 is TGTGCCAGCACTCGGACAGGGATTAATGAAAAACTGTTTTTT.

The gene calls are TRBV11-2 and TRBJ2-2; no firm D call. Germline assignment: CDR1 SGHAT and CDR2 FQNNGV. This CDR3 comprises 14 residues. The V end was cut by 0 bases, the J end by 6 bases, with 8 bases between. This chain's CDR3 is CASSLDRRSGELFF. CDR3 coding DNA: TGTGCCAGCAGCTTAGATCGCAGATCCGGGGAGCTGTTTTTT.